These 19 T cell receptor beta chains originate from one sample sequenced in a study of blood T cell repertoires in COVID-19. This table comes from immunoSEQ multiplex PCR, and its TCRdb copy is limited to in-frame clones, with some not included. Of more than 350,000 clones listed, around 87% were seen once; the top ten hold roughly 1%. Source material: PBMCs or T cells enriched from blood (not recorded which). These receptors were taken from a man between 18 and 29 years old who had recovered from COVID-19.

The rearrangement links TRBV10-3 to TRBJ1-6; 7 bases are a match to TRBD1. The CDR3 covers 17 residues. Germline lookup yields CDR1 ENHRY and CDR2 SYGVKD. V was pared by 10 bases and J by 5 bases, with 17 bases of the junction left unmatched. The CDR3 sequence is CATAETGSALNNSPLHF. Here the CDR3 DNA reads TGTGCCACCGCCGAGACAGGGTCCGCCCTTAATAATTCACCCCTCCACTTT.

The chain has TRBV7-9 and TRBJ1-2; D is ambiguous. V dropped 5 bases and J dropped 5 bases, with 9 bases sitting between them. This CDR3 is 12 amino acids long. Germline V CDR1 and CDR2: SEHNR, FQNEAQ (reference sequence). CDR3 sequence: CASSRERYGYTF. The CDR3 nucleotides are TGTGCCAGCAGCCGCGAACGGTATGGCTACACCTTC.

This clone came up once. The genes are TRBV19 and TRBJ1-1, with D uncertain. The CDR3 has 15 amino acids. Trimming took off 7 bases at V and 4 bases at J, with 19 bases between the two ends. Germline V gene lookup returns CDR1 LNHDA and CDR2 SQIVND (reference sequence). CDR3 region: CASTSSSGIRTEAFF. The CDR3 region has the DNA TGTGCCAGTACCTCCTCCTCGGGGATCCGCACTGAAGCTTTCTTT.

The chain carries TRBV28 and TRBJ2-1, with TRBD2 identical over 9 bases. The CDR3 is made up of 17 amino acids. The germline V gene encodes CDR1 MDHEN and CDR2 SYDVKM. V lost 2 bases, J lost 4 bases, and 9 bases stayed unmatched. DNA for the CDR3: TGTGCCAGCAGTTTACCCGTTAGCGGGAGTAGGTACAATGAGCAGTTCTTC. Translated: CASSLPVSGSRYNEQFF.

V usage is TRBV5-1 and J usage is TRBJ1-2; TRBD1 aligns across 8 bases. V lost 3 bases, J lost 8 bases, and 9 bases stayed unmatched. This CDR3 spans 14 amino acids. Germline CDR1 is SGHRS and CDR2 is YFSETQ. This chain's CDR3 is CASSSPATGDGYTF. The CDR3 DNA sequence: TGCGCCAGCAGCTCGCCGGCGACAGGGGACGGCTACACCTTC.

This clone was counted between two and nine times. The rearrangement joins TRBV5-8 to TRBJ1-6; D unclear. The CDR3 totals 15 residues. Germline CDR1 reads SGHTS; CDR2 reads YDEGEE. V lost 5 bases and J 1 base, leaving 10 bases between the germline ends. Here the CDR3 DNA reads TGTGCCAGCAGGCGGAGGGCATCCTATAATTCACCCCTCCACTTT. Protein product: CASRRRASYNSPLHF.

This clone was seen just once. This rearrangement joins TRBV7-2 to TRBJ2-1, with 10 bases lining up with TRBD2. CDR3 length: 15 residues. V was pared by 1 base and J by 7 bases, with 4 bases of the junction left unmatched. Germline CDR1 reads SGHTA; CDR2 reads FQGNSA. CDR3 amino acids: CASSLERTSGNEQFF. The CDR3 bases are TGTGCCAGCAGCTTAGAAAGGACTAGCGGTAATGAGCAGTTCTTC.

The rearrangement links TRBV2 to TRBJ2-5; TRBD1 agrees at 7 bases. The germline CDR1 and CDR2 sequences are SNHLY and FYNNEI. CDR3 length: 13 amino acids. The junction had 7 bases not matched to a gene; V was cut back by 10 bases and J by 2 bases. The CDR3 loop is CATTGETQETQYF. The CDR3 DNA sequence: TGTGCCACCACAGGGGAGACACAAGAGACCCAGTACTTC.

The V gene is TRBV27, the J gene TRBJ2-6; D is perhaps TRBD2 (5 bases). The V gene lost 5 bases and the J gene lost 0 bases, with 23 bases spanning the gap. Germline V gene sequence: CDR1 MNHEY, CDR2 SMNVEV (reference sequence). This CDR3 contains 20 residues. CDR3 coding DNA: TGTGCCAGCAGTCCACGCCCGCAGACGAGACTAAACTCTGGGGCCAACGTCCTGACTTTC. This translates into CASSPRPQTRLNSGANVLTF. Using reference TRBV27 and TRBJ2-6 for the parts outside the CDR3, the full variable domain is EAQVTQNPRYLITVTGKKLTVTCSQNMNHEYMSWYRQDPGLGLRQIYYSMNVEVTDKGDVPEGYKVSRKEKRNFPLILESPSPNQTSLYFCASSPRPQTRLNSGANVLTFGAGSRLTVL.

The chain links TRBV9 to TRBJ1-5; tentatively, D is TRBD1 (5 bases). Germline loops: CDR1 SGDLS, CDR2 YYNGEE. The CDR3 is 14 residues long. The V gene lost 4 bases and the J gene lost 7 bases, with 15 bases spanning the gap. CDR3 sequence: CASSPIGGRQPQHF. CDR3 DNA: TGTGCCAGCAGCCCTATCGGGGGGAGGCAGCCCCAGCATTTT.

This clone was seen just once. The rearrangement joins TRBV11-3 to TRBJ2-7; 8 positions match TRBD1. CDR1 is SGHNT, CDR2 YENEEA, per germline. J lost 7 bases, V lost 5 bases, and 10 bases had no gene match. The CDR3 extends over 14 amino acids. The chain's CDR3 is CASSPRTGKGEQYF. Written as DNA, the CDR3 is TGTGCCAGCAGCCCCCGGACAGGGAAAGGAGAGCAGTACTTC.

The gene calls are TRBV28 and TRBJ2-1; 12 bases match TRBD2. J was trimmed by 8 bases and V by 2 bases; bases with no gene match: 13. There are 18 residues in the CDR3. CDR1 and CDR2 from the germline V gene are MDHEN and SYDVKM. As DNA, the CDR3 is TGTGCCAGCAGTTTAAGGCCTAGCGGGAGGGCCGGGATCCATGAGCAGTTCTTC. This gives the protein CASSLRPSGRAGIHEQFF.

V usage is TRBV18 and J usage is TRBJ1-1; a weak D match, TRBD1 (6 bases). Germline V gives CDR1 KGHSH, CDR2 LQKENI. With 2 bases removed from V and 0 bases from J, the gap between germline ends came to 10 bases. The CDR3 length is 15 residues. This chain's CDR3 is CASSPSQGLNTEAFF. CDR3 coding DNA: TGTGCCAGCTCACCATCCCAGGGGTTGAACACTGAAGCTTTCTTT.

J is TRBJ2-2 and V is TRBV5-1; TRBD1 might be the D (7 bases). The germline CDR1 and CDR2 sequences are SGHRS and YFSETQ. The CDR3 totals 15 residues. V shed 4 bases and J shed 6 bases, with 16 bases lying between them. This CDR3 is CASSTGQVAAGELFF. The CDR3 DNA is TGCGCCAGCAGCACCGGACAGGTAGCGGCCGGGGAGCTGTTTTTT.

The chain employs TRBV7-2 and TRBJ2-1, with no clear D. This CDR3 comprises 15 residues. Per germline, CDR1 SGHTA and CDR2 FQGNSA. V lost 5 bases and J 0 bases, leaving 11 bases between the germline ends. The CDR3 here is CASSNRVNSYNEQFF. The CDR3 bases are TGTGCCAGCAGCAACCGGGTCAACTCCTACAATGAGCAGTTCTTC.

This chain uses TRBV12-3 or TRBV12-4 with TRBJ1-5; weak D call: TRBD1 (6 bases). The CDR3 totals 13 residues. With 7 bases removed from V and 5 bases from J, the gap between germline ends came to 12 bases. CDR3 sequence (DNA): TGTGCCAGCACCCGGACAGAATATCAGCCCCAGCATTTT. Protein sequence: CASTRTEYQPQHF.

The V and J genes are TRBV15 and TRBJ1-3, with D possibly matching TRBD1 (6 bases). Germline V gene sequence: CDR1 LNHNV, CDR2 YYDKDF (reference sequence). The CDR3 is 14 residues long. The ends were cut back, 3 bases at V and 7 bases at J, with 13 bases in the middle. CDR3 sequence: CATSSKQGRNTIYF. The CDR3 DNA sequence: TGTGCCACCAGCAGCAAACAGGGAAGGAACACCATATATTTT. Combining the CDR3 with reference TRBV15 and TRBJ1-3 gives the whole variable domain DAMVIQNPRYQVTQFGKPVTLSCSQTLNHNVMYWYQQKSSQAPKLLFHYYDKDFNNEADTPDNFQSRRPNTSFCFLDIRSPGLGDTAMYLCATSSKQGRNTIYFGEGSWLTVV.

V gene TRBV2 combines with J gene TRBJ1-1, with a tentative D call TRBD1 (6 bases). V was clipped by 7 bases and J by 11 bases, with 17 bases between them. This CDR3 is built from 12 residues. Germline CDR1 is SNHLY and CDR2 is FYNNEI. The DNA for the CDR3 is TGTGCCAGCAAACTGGGGGGGGCGCGGGCTTTCTTT. Translating it yields CASKLGGARAFF.

The chain has TRBV7-2 and TRBJ2-1; 8 bases line up with TRBD2. The CDR3 extends over 15 amino acids. Germline V CDR1 and CDR2: SGHTA, FQGNSA. V shed 1 base and J 5 bases; nucleotides not matched to a gene: 4. The CDR3 sequence: CASSLVRGLDNEQFF. CDR3 in DNA: TGTGCCAGCAGCTTAGTCAGGGGACTAGACAATGAGCAGTTCTTC.